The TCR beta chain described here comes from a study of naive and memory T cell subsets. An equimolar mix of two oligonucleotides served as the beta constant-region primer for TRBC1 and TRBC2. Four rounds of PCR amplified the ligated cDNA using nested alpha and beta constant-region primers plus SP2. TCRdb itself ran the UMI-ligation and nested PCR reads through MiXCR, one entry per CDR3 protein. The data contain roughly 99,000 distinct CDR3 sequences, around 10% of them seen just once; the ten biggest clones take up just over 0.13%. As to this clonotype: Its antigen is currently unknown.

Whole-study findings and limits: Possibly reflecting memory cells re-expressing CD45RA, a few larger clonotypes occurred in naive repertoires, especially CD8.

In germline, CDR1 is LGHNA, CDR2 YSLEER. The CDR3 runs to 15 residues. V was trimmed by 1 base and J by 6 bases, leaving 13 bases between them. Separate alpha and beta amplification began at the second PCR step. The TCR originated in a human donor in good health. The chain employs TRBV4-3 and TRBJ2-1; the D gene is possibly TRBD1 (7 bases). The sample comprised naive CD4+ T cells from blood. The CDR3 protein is CASSQGPQGGNEQFF. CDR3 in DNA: TGCGCCAGCAGCCAAGGCCCTCAGGGGGGCAATGAGCAGTTCTTC.